This T cell receptor beta chain stems from a study of CD8 T cells in ankylosing spondylitis. Study results and caveats: Within ankylosing spondylitis blood, a TCR beta motif made up of several highly homologous variants appeared to be characteristic.

The sample holds a few counts of this clonotype. Its antigen is unknown. Using its own MiXCR run on the 5' RACE reads, TCRdb lists one record per CDR3 protein. The repertoire holds 650,000 to 800,000 distinct CDR3 sequences, roughly 19% seen once, with 15% to 20% in the top ten. Trimming stripped 0 bases from V and 2 bases from J, with 8 bases between. This CDR3 is 14 amino acids long. In germline, CDR1 is SGHRS, CDR2 YFSETQ. This clonotype originated in a male donor with ankylosing spondylitis. Sequenced input: blood, either unsorted or a sorted T cell fraction (not recorded which). The chain employs TRBV5-1 and TRBJ1-2; D is possibly TRBD1 (5 bases). In nucleotides, the CDR3 is TGCGCCAGCAGCTTGGTAGGGGAGAACTATGGCTACACCTTC. This gives the protein CASSLVGENYGYTF. The complete variable domain, with remaining parts taken from reference TRBV5-1 and TRBJ1-2, reads KAGVTQTPRYLIKTRGQQVTLSCSPISGHRSVSWYQQTPGQGLQFLFEYFSETQRNKGNFPGRFSGRQFSNSRSEMNVSTLELGDSALYLCASSLVGENYGYTFGSGTRLTVV.